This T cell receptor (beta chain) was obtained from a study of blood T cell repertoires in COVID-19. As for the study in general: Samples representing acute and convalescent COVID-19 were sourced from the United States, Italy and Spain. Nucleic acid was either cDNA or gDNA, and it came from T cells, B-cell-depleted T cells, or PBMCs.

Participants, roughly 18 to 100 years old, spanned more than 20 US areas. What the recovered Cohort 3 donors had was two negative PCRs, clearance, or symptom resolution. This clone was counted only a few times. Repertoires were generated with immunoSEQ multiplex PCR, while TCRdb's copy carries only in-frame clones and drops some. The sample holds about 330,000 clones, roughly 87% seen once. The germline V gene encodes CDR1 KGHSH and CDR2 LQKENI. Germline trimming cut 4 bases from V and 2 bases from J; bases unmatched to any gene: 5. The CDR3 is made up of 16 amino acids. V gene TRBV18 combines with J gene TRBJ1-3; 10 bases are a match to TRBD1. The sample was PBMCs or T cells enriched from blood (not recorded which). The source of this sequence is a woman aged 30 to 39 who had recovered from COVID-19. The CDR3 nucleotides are TGTGCCAGCTCACAAGCCGGGACAGGGGCTGGAAACACCATATATTTT. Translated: CASSQAGTGAGNTIYF. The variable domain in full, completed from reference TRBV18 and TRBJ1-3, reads NAGVMQNPRHLVRRRGQEARLRCSPMKGHSHVYWYRQLPEEGLKFMVYLQKENIIDESGMPKERFSAEFPKEGPSILRIQQVVRGDSAAYFCASSQAGTGAGNTIYFGEGSWLTVV.